This TCR beta chain appears in the sequencing data of a study of T-cell reconstitution after alpha-beta-depleted transplantation in children. Study results and caveats: By one year post-transplant, T-cell counts and diversity largely arose from T cells that were newly produced. In some patients, recipient T cells and intrathymic progenitors surviving conditioning explained high day-60 diversity. Several hundred expanded graft clones reportedly supplied alpha-beta T cells about two months after transplant.

The table lists this clonotype with a few counts. Its cognate antigen is unknown. The germline V gene encodes CDR1 SGHDN and CDR2 FVKESK. The CDR3 runs to 16 residues. J lost 5 bases, V lost 4 bases, and 10 bases had no gene match. The library targeted TCRbeta and was prepared with unique molecular identifiers. TCRdb itself ran the PCR reads through MiXCR, one entry per CDR3 protein. The repertoire includes 500,000 or so distinct CDR3 sequences, over 10% of them detected once, and around 15% sits in the top ten. Material: PBMCs, mostly from graft donor cells, obtained 180 days after TCRalphabeta/CD19-depleted stem cell transplant. The J gene is TRBJ2-3, the V gene TRBV14, with TRBD1 matching 9 bases. The TCR sequence derives from a female patient aged 2-10 years who had a stem cell transplant for aplastic anemia, so the T cells may come from the graft donor. The chain's CDR3 is CASSPRQGQGRDTQYF. In DNA, the CDR3 is TGTGCCAGCAGCCCCAGACAGGGACAGGGACGAGATACGCAGTATTTT.